This TCR beta chain originates from a study of cytomegalovirus exposure and HLA in healthy donors. The study's findings and limits: An analysis done earlier found most TCR beta V segments productive about 87% or about 30% of the time. The number of N-insertions in an Asian-associated ancestry cluster was reportedly below the approximately 700-donor mean in a later analysis. Presence/absence analyses rested on an assumption that sequencing depth was roughly uniform across donors.

As for this clone: Its target is not known.

The PCR contained 60 Vbeta and 13 Jbeta primers. Sequenced by immunoSEQ multiplex PCR; TCRdb stores in-frame clones only, minus some. The table records 200,000 to 250,000 clones, approximately 82% of them present only once. In nominal health when sampled, donors likely had unrecorded immune exposures nonetheless. The TCR was taken from a man younger than 35 in good health and CMV-seronegative. The sample was PBMCs.

This CDR3 reads CASRGTVTDTQYF. For the CDR3, the DNA is TGCGCCAGCAGGGGGACAGTCACAGATACGCAGTATTTT. J is TRBJ2-3 and V is TRBV10-2; TRBD1 matches at 7 bases. Germline V gives CDR1 WSHSY, CDR2 SAAADI. CDR3 length: 13 amino acids. V shed 6 bases and J 2 bases; nucleotides not matched to a gene: 2.